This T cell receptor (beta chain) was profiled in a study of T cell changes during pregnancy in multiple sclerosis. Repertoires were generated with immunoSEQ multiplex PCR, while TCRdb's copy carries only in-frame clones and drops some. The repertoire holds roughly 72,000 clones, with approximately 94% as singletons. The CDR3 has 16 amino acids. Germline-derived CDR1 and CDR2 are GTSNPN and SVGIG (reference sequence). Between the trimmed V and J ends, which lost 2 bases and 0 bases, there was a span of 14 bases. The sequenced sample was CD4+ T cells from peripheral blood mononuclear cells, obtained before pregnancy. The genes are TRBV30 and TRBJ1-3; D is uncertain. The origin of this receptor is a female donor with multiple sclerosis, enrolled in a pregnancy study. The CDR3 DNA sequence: TGTGCCTGGAGTCCCATAACCCGTAGCTCTGGAAACACCATATATTTT. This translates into CAWSPITRSSGNTIYF.